These T cell receptor beta chains were read from a single sample in a study of blood T cell repertoires in COVID-19. Assay: immunoSEQ multiplex PCR; the TCRdb copy retains only in-frame clones and omits some. The top ten clones hold less than 2% of a sample with 450,000 or so clones, approximately 90% of them seen once. The source material was peripheral blood. Receptors were obtained from a woman in her thirties or forties with COVID-19, enrolled during active disease. The CDR3 runs from the conserved cysteine through the conserved F or W. Each record gives: D gene, clone size, J gene, V gene, CDR3 DNA, CDR3 protein. The D gene is left open where the match is weak. Rows may omit the clone size; those that give it use once, few, many or a size class.

D gene: TRBD1; clone size: -; J gene: TRBJ1-4; V gene: TRBV9; CDR3 DNA: TGTGCCAGCAGCGCCTACAGGGGACGAGACTTTGAAAAACTGTTTTTT; CDR3 protein: CASSAYRGRDFEKLFF
D gene: TRBD1; clone size: -; J gene: TRBJ1-4; V gene: TRBV18; CDR3 DNA: TGTGCCAGCGCTCAGGGGGCTTTGGATGAAAAACTGTTTTTT; CDR3 protein: CASAQGALDEKLFF
D gene: TRBD2; clone size: -; J gene: TRBJ2-6; V gene: TRBV27; CDR3 DNA: TGTGCCAGCAGCCTAACCCCCACAAGCGGGGGTCGCTCTGGGGCCAACGTCCTGACTTTC; CDR3 protein: CASSLTPTSGGRSGANVLTF
D gene: TRBD2; clone size: -; J gene: TRBJ2-5; V gene: TRBV4-2; CDR3 DNA: TGTGCCAGCAGCCAAGGGGGCGGGGGGCTCCAAGAGACCCAGTACTTC; CDR3 protein: CASSQGGGGLQETQYF
D gene: TRBD1; clone size: -; J gene: TRBJ2-7; V gene: TRBV29-1; CDR3 DNA: TGCAGCGCTATCCAGGGGGCCTACGAGCAGTACTTC; CDR3 protein: CSAIQGAYEQYF
D gene: -; clone size: -; J gene: TRBJ1-2; V gene: TRBV5-5; CDR3 DNA: TGTGCCAGCAGCCAAGCTACAGGGTTGAATAGCGGCTACACCTTC; CDR3 protein: CASSQATGLNSGYTF
D gene: -; clone size: -; J gene: TRBJ2-1; V gene: TRBV5-1; CDR3 DNA: TGCGCCAGCACCGAACGTTCGGACACAGATTCAAAGCAGTTCTTC; CDR3 protein: CASTERSDTDSKQFF
D gene: TRBD1; clone size: -; J gene: TRBJ1-5; V gene: TRBV4-2; CDR3 DNA: TGTGCCAGCAGCCAAGATGGCGCCGGGACAGGGAAAAATCAGCCCCAGCATTTT; CDR3 protein: CASSQDGAGTGKNQPQHF
D gene: TRBD1; clone size: -; J gene: TRBJ1-1; V gene: TRBV7-9; CDR3 DNA: TGTGCCAGCAGCTCGACAGGGACGGCTGAAGCTTTCTTT; CDR3 protein: CASSSTGTAEAFF
D gene: TRBD1; clone size: few; J gene: TRBJ2-5; V gene: TRBV4-3; CDR3 DNA: TGCGCCAGCAGCCCCGGGACAGGGGGCGCAGAGACCCAGTACTTC; CDR3 protein: CASSPGTGGAETQYF
D gene: -; clone size: once; J gene: TRBJ1-1; V gene: TRBV18; CDR3 DNA: TGTGCCAGCTCGGCGAACAGGGCCAACACTGAAGCTTTCTTT; CDR3 protein: CASSANRANTEAFF
D gene: -; clone size: -; J gene: TRBJ1-5; V gene: TRBV6-6; CDR3 DNA: TGTGCCAGCAAGGAGGTGAGCAATCAGCCCCAGCATTTT; CDR3 protein: CASKEVSNQPQHF
D gene: -; clone size: -; J gene: TRBJ1-3; V gene: TRBV7-2; CDR3 DNA: TGTGCCAGCAGCTTAGGATCCCGGACACCGGGAAACACCATATATTTT; CDR3 protein: CASSLGSRTPGNTIYF
D gene: -; clone size: -; J gene: TRBJ1-3; V gene: TRBV19; CDR3 DNA: TGTGCCAGTAGTATGTTCTTTGGAAACACCATATATTTT; CDR3 protein: CASSMFFGNTIYF
D gene: -; clone size: -; J gene: TRBJ2-3; V gene: TRBV19; CDR3 DNA: TGTGCCAGTAGTTTTCGGGACTTTAGCACAGATACGCAGTATTTT; CDR3 protein: CASSFRDFSTDTQYF
D gene: TRBD2; clone size: -; J gene: TRBJ2-5; V gene: TRBV5-1; CDR3 DNA: TGCGCCAGCGCATCATCTTCTAGCGGGAGAGGCCCCGAAGAGACCCAGTACTTC; CDR3 protein: CASASSSSGRGPEETQYF
D gene: TRBD1; clone size: once; J gene: TRBJ1-2; V gene: TRBV2; CDR3 DNA: TGTGCCAGCAGTGTAGTAGGTGTGGACAGGCCCTTGGCTAACTATGGCTACACCTTC; CDR3 protein: CASSVVGVDRPLANYGYTF
D gene: -; clone size: -; J gene: TRBJ2-2; V gene: TRBV4-3; CDR3 DNA: TGCGCCAGCAGCCAAGATTGGGCAACAGGCTCGAACACCGGGGAGCTGTTTTTT; CDR3 protein: CASSQDWATGSNTGELFF
D gene: -; clone size: -; J gene: TRBJ1-2; V gene: TRBV24-1; CDR3 DNA: TGTGCCACCAGTGCCGCTGGGACACTTTTCTATGGCTACACCTTC; CDR3 protein: CATSAAGTLFYGYTF
D gene: TRBD1; clone size: -; J gene: TRBJ1-3; V gene: TRBV5-1; CDR3 DNA: TGCGCCAGCAGCGTGGACAGGGCCGTCTCTGGAAACACCATATATTTT; CDR3 protein: CASSVDRAVSGNTIYF
D gene: TRBD2; clone size: -; J gene: TRBJ2-2; V gene: TRBV15; CDR3 DNA: TGTGCCACCAGCATCAGAGCGGGAGGGGACACCGGGGAGCTGTTTTTT; CDR3 protein: CATSIRAGGDTGELFF
D gene: TRBD1; clone size: -; J gene: TRBJ1-2; V gene: TRBV28; CDR3 DNA: TGTGCCAGCAGTCCGACAGGGAACTATGGCTACACCTTC; CDR3 protein: CASSPTGNYGYTF
D gene: -; clone size: -; J gene: TRBJ2-3; V gene: TRBV30; CDR3 DNA: TGTGCCTGGGGCGAGAGCCATGGGCAGTATTTT; CDR3 protein: CAWGESHGQYF
D gene: TRBD2; clone size: once; J gene: TRBJ2-7; V gene: TRBV5-1; CDR3 DNA: TGCGCCAGCAGCTCTGGCGGGGGGCGCGACGAGCAGTACTTC; CDR3 protein: CASSSGGGRDEQYF
D gene: TRBD1; clone size: -; J gene: TRBJ1-6; V gene: TRBV7-9; CDR3 DNA: TGTGCCAGCAGCATGACAGGGGGCGCGAATAATTCACCCCTCCACTTT; CDR3 protein: CASSMTGGANNSPLHF
D gene: TRBD2; clone size: -; J gene: TRBJ2-5; V gene: TRBV6-5; CDR3 DNA: TGTGCCAGCAGTTACTCTAGCGGGGCCAAAGAGACCCAGTACTTC; CDR3 protein: CASSYSSGAKETQYF
D gene: -; clone size: -; J gene: TRBJ2-3; V gene: TRBV28; CDR3 DNA: TGTGCCAGCAGTGGTTACAGGGAGAGCGCAGATACGCAGTATTTT; CDR3 protein: CASSGYRESADTQYF
D gene: -; clone size: -; J gene: TRBJ1-2; V gene: TRBV7-2; CDR3 DNA: TGTGCCAGCAGCTTAACGACAACGAGGGACTATGGCTACACCTTC; CDR3 protein: CASSLTTTRDYGYTF
D gene: TRBD1; clone size: few; J gene: TRBJ1-1; V gene: TRBV5-1; CDR3 DNA: TGCGCCAGCAGCCCGGGACAGGTGAACACTGAAGCTTTCTTT; CDR3 protein: CASSPGQVNTEAFF
D gene: -; clone size: -; J gene: TRBJ1-2; V gene: TRBV2; CDR3 DNA: TGTGCCAGCAGTGAACCCCGCGGGGGTAACTATGGCTACACCTTC; CDR3 protein: CASSEPRGGNYGYTF
D gene: -; clone size: -; J gene: TRBJ1-5; V gene: TRBV28; CDR3 DNA: TGTGCCAGCAGTTTCCCAGCGAACGACCGGAGACAGCCCCAGCATTTT; CDR3 protein: CASSFPANDRRQPQHF
D gene: -; clone size: few; J gene: TRBJ1-1; V gene: TRBV19; CDR3 DNA: TGTGCCAGTAGCCCCCGTCTTTACACTGAAGCTTTCTTT; CDR3 protein: CASSPRLYTEAFF
D gene: -; clone size: -; J gene: TRBJ1-6; V gene: TRBV5-1; CDR3 DNA: TGCGCCAGCAGCTTAACAGGGCCAAAATATAATTCACCCCTCCACTTT; CDR3 protein: CASSLTGPKYNSPLHF
D gene: TRBD1; clone size: -; J gene: TRBJ1-6; V gene: TRBV11-2; CDR3 DNA: TGTGCCAGCAGCCTACAGGGGGCAGGATCACCCCTCCACTTT; CDR3 protein: CASSLQGAGSPLHF
D gene: TRBD1; clone size: -; J gene: TRBJ1-2; V gene: TRBV5-1; CDR3 DNA: TGCGCCAGCAGCTCGGACAGGGTCGAAGGCTACACCTTC; CDR3 protein: CASSSDRVEGYTF
D gene: -; clone size: -; J gene: TRBJ1-1; V gene: TRBV11-1; CDR3 DNA: TGTGCCAGCAGCTGGGGGGGCACTGAAGCTTTCTTT; CDR3 protein: CASSWGGTEAFF
D gene: TRBD1; clone size: -; J gene: TRBJ1-5; V gene: TRBV28; CDR3 DNA: TGTGCCAGCAGCCAGACAGGGGTGGCCCGTTATAGCAATCAGCCCCAGCATTTT; CDR3 protein: CASSQTGVARYSNQPQHF
D gene: -; clone size: -; J gene: TRBJ1-4; V gene: TRBV6-5; CDR3 DNA: TGTGCCAGCAAAAAGGGGCGCAATGAAAAACTGTTTTTT; CDR3 protein: CASKKGRNEKLFF
D gene: TRBD1; clone size: -; J gene: TRBJ2-1; V gene: TRBV24-1; CDR3 DNA: TGTGCCACCAGTGATGTGGGACAGGGGGCTTGGCATGAGCAGTTCTTC; CDR3 protein: CATSDVGQGAWHEQFF
D gene: TRBD1; clone size: -; J gene: TRBJ1-3; V gene: TRBV7-9; CDR3 DNA: TGTGCCAGCAGCCACTACAGGGGGATAAGCTCTCTCTCTGGAAACACCATATATTTT; CDR3 protein: CASSHYRGISSLSGNTIYF
D gene: TRBD1; clone size: -; J gene: TRBJ1-1; V gene: TRBV11-2; CDR3 DNA: TGTGCCAGCAGCTTAGATCGAGGCGCGGGCAGGGGGCACACTGAAGCTTTCTTT; CDR3 protein: CASSLDRGAGRGHTEAFF
D gene: TRBD1; clone size: -; J gene: TRBJ1-1; V gene: TRBV6-5; CDR3 DNA: TGTGCCAGCAGACTACAGGGGCGTCGGACTGAAGCTTTCTTT; CDR3 protein: CASRLQGRRTEAFF
D gene: TRBD1; clone size: -; J gene: TRBJ1-1; V gene: TRBV25-1; CDR3 DNA: TGTGCCAGCAGACGGACAGGGGGCACTGAAGCTTTCTTT; CDR3 protein: CASRRTGGTEAFF
D gene: -; clone size: -; J gene: TRBJ2-7; V gene: TRBV4-1; CDR3 DNA: TGCGCCAGCAGCCAAGTGGGCACCTCCTACGAGCAGTACTTC; CDR3 protein: CASSQVGTSYEQYF
D gene: TRBD2; clone size: -; J gene: TRBJ2-5; V gene: TRBV28; CDR3 DNA: TGTGCCATCCCGGGAAGGGCGAGCGGGAGTGAGACCCAGTACTTC; CDR3 protein: CAIPGRASGSETQYF
D gene: TRBD2; clone size: -; J gene: TRBJ2-5; V gene: TRBV20-1; CDR3 DNA: TGCAGTGCTAGTCCCAGACTAGCGGGGGGTCAGACCCAGTACTTC; CDR3 protein: CSASPRLAGGQTQYF